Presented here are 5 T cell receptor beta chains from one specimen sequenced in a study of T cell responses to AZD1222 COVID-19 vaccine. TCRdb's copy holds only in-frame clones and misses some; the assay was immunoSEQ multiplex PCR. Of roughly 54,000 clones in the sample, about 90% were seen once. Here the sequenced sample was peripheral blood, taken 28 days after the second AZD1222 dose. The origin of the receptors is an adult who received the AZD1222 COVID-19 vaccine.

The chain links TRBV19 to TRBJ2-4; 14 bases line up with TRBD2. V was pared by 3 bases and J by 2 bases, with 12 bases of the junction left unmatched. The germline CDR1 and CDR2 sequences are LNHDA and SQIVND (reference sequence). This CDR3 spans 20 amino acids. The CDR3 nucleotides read TGTGCCAGTAGTATCAAACCGGGACTAGCGGGAGTTGCGCCCAAAAACATTCAGTACTTC. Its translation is CASSIKPGLAGVAPKNIQYF.

CDR3 DNA: TGTGCCAGCAGCTTAGCTACGGGGCTTTTCCCCTACGAGCAGTACTTC. Translation gives CASSLATGLFPYEQYF. The chain combines TRBV13 with TRBJ2-7, with D tentatively TRBD1 or TRBD2 (5 bases each). Trimming pared 1 base from V and 2 bases from J, leaving 15 bases between. The CDR3 is made up of 16 amino acids. Germline V CDR1 and CDR2: PRHDT, FYEKMQ (reference sequence).

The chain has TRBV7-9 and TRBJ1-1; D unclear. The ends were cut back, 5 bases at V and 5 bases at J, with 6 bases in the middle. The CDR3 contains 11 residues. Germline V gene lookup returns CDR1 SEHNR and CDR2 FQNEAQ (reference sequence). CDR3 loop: CASSSRTEAFF. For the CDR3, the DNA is TGTGCCAGCAGCAGCCGTACTGAAGCTTTCTTT.

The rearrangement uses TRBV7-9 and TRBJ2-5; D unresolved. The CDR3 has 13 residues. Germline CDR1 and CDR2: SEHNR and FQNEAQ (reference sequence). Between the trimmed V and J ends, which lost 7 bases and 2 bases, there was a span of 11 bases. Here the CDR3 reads CASKKSTQETQYF. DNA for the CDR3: TGTGCCAGCAAAAAGAGTACTCAAGAGACCCAGTACTTC.

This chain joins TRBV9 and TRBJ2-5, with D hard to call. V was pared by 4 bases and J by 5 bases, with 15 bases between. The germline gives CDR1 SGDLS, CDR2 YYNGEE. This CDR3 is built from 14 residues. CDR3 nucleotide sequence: TGTGCCAGCAGCTTGGACCCCTTTCGGGAGACCCAGTACTTC. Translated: CASSLDPFRETQYF.